The TCR beta chain under discussion was sequenced for a study of CD4 T cells in relation to SARS-CoV-2 and coronaviruses. Background on the study: Negative control cultures got HIV-1 Nef peptides or no peptide.

In the case of this clone: The antigen is not known.

Sequenced by immunoSEQ multiplex PCR; TCRdb stores in-frame clones only, minus some. The sample comprises some 20,000 clones, around 73% of which are singletons, and about 21% rests with the top ten. Between the trimmed V and J ends, which lost 2 bases and 1 base, there was a span of 6 bases. Looked up from germline, CDR1 is SGDLS and CDR2 is YYNGEE. CDR3 length equals 13 residues. Unexposed donor CD4+ T cells date from about 2010-2019, before the COVID-19 pandemic. After more than eight days of culture, CD4+ T cells were isolated. Testing used SARS-CoV-2 S/N and four cold-coronavirus spikes on unexposed-donor CD4+ T cells, cells permitting.

Source material: CD4+ T cells from PBMCs, cultured in vitro. The source is a human donor in good health. The chain has TRBV9 and TRBJ1-1; the D is unclear. This chain's CDR3 is CASSVSPNTEAFF. CDR3 DNA: TGTGCCAGCAGCGTCTCACCGAACACTGAAGCTTTCTTT.